This T cell receptor beta chain was recorded in a study of blood T cell repertoires in COVID-19 (dated by TCRdb to the early 2020s). Broadly, across the study: Collaborator samples came from the United States, Italy and Spain and covered acute and convalescent phases of COVID-19. The material from the prospective study consisted of cDNA or gDNA derived from T cells, B-cell-depleted T cells, or PBMCs. A freely available public database, intended as a resource for researchers studying the immune response to SARS-CoV-2, is where the repertoires were released. Samples came from the ongoing ImmuneRACE study (first 160 participants) plus 1,254 subjects from 6 global collaborators. Deeply sampled blood TCRbeta repertoires from subjects exposed to, actively infected with, or recovered from COVID-19 were included in the dataset. Where HLA class I and class II types were available, the types were taken from metadata supplied by the sample provider, not from assay-based typing. A de-identified subject ID, COVID-19 status, age in years and sex were almost always included in the sample metadata.

Each collaborating institution followed its own protocols to collect whole blood in K2EDTA tubes. Collaborator samples were shipped for TCRbeta analysis as frozen whole blood, isolated PBMCs, or DNA extracted from either sample type. TCRbeta CDR3 regions were amplified from genomic DNA by means of the immunoSEQ Assay, a bias-controlled multiplex PCR. The original methods were these. Nucleated cell counts per sample were estimated from amplification of reference gene primers within the assay. To quantify the absolute abundance of each unique TCRbeta CDR3 rearrangement, sequence reads were collapsed and filtered. For each sample, productive Simpson clonality was calculated as the square root of Simpson's diversity index across productive rearrangements. TCRdb took over this immuneACCESS table, retaining in-frame rearrangements with V and J assigned. Such tables are incomplete; in checked studies, under half of the missing clones stem from an unresolved V gene, and the remainder is unexplained. V and J calls and clone size are copied from that table; D and trimming were computed from the DNA. The sample has about 240,000 clones on record, around 86% of them singletons. 6% to 9% of the sample rests with the top ten.

The CDR3 measures 13 amino acids from cysteine to phenylalanine. The retained sequence is limited to the CDR3, 39 bases, with the frame set at the first base. V gives up 5 bases and J gives up 4 bases, and the segment between their germline ends measures 11 bases. CDR1 KGHDR and CDR2 SFDVKD are derived from the germline V gene. The investigation overall reported the following: The amount of clinical and demographic metadata varied by source and participant and was provided uncurated.

This clone was observed a handful of times. The target of this receptor is not known. Base qualities were left out, and no much larger clone turns up one base away. The sequencing sample was made of peripheral blood. The chain employs TRBV24-1 and TRBJ2-7; the D gene cannot be named for sure. This clonotype was sampled from a woman aged 70-85 years with active or convalescent COVID-19. CDR3 protein: CATSGPPSYEQYF. The DNA sequence is TGTGCCACCAGTGGGCCCCCCAGTTACGAGCAGTACTTC.